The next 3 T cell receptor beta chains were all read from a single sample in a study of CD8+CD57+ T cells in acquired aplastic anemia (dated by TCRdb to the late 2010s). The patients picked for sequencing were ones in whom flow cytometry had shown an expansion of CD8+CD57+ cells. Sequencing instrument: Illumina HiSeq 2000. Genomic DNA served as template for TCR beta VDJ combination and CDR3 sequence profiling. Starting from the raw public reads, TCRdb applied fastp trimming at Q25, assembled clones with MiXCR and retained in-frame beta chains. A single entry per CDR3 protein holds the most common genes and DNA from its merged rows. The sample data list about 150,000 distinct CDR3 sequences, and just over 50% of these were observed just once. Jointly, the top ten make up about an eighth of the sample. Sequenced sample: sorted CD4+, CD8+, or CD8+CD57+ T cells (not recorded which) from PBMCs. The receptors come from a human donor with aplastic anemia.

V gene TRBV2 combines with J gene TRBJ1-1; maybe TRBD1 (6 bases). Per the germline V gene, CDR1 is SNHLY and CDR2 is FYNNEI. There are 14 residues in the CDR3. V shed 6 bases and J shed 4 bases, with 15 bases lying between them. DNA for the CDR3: TGTGCCAGCAGCGTGGGGGAGGGGGGCACTGAAGCTTTCTTT. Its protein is CASSVGEGGTEAFF. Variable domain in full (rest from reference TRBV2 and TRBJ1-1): EPEVTQTPSHQVTQMGQEVILRCVPISNHLYFYWYRQILGQKVEFLVSFYNNEISEKSEIFDDQFSVERPDGSNFTLKIRSTKLEDSAMYFCASSVGEGGTEAFFGQGTRLTVV.

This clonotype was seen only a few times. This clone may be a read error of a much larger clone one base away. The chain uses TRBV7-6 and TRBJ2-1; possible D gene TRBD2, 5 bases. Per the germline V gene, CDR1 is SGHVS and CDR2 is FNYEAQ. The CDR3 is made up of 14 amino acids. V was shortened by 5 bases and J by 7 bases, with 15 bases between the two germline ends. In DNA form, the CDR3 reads TGTGCCAGCAGCACACGAAAGGGAGAGAATGAGCAGTTCTTC. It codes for CASSTRKGENEQFF.

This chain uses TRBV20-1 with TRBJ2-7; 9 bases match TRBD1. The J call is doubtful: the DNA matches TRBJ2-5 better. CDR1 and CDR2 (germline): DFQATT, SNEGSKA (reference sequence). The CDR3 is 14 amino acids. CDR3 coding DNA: TGCAGTGCTACCGCCGCGGACAGGGGAGAGACCCAGTACTTC. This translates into CSATAADRGETQYF.